These 32 T cell receptor beta chains were all obtained from the same sample, sequenced in a study of early T cells in non-severe SARS-CoV-2 infection. TCRdb ran MiXCR on the 5' RACE reads and lists one entry per CDR3 protein. The table has roughly 58,000 distinct CDR3 sequences, around 10% seen once; the top ten hold approximately 10%. The sequencing sample was made of whole blood. These receptors came from an adult who was a healthcare worker with PCR-confirmed SARS-CoV-2 infection or an uninfected control (not recorded which).

This clonotype was seen more than once but under ten times. The J gene is TRBJ2-7, the V gene TRBV3-1; D possibly uses TRBD1 or TRBD2 (6 bases each). The CDR3 sequence is 14 residues long. Trimming removed 3 bases from V and 2 bases from J, with 11 bases in between. The V gene's germline CDR1 is LGHDT and CDR2 YNNKEL (reference sequence). The CDR3 DNA reads as TGTGCCAGCAGCCACGGGGGCTCAACCTACGAGCAGTACTTC. This translates into CASSHGGSTYEQYF.

This rearrangement joins TRBV5-4 to TRBJ2-3; 10 nucleotides line up with TRBD2. Germline-derived CDR1 and CDR2 are SGHNT and YYREEE (reference sequence). The CDR3 has 16 amino acids. After removal of 3 bases from V and 4 bases from J, the junction contained 8 bases not matched to a gene. The CDR3 bases are TGTGCCAGCAGCTATCCGGCACTAGCGGGGTCAGATACGCAGTATTTT. Protein: CASSYPALAGSDTQYF. Variable domain in full (rest from reference TRBV5-4 and TRBJ2-3): ETGVTQSPTHLIKTRGQQVTLRCSSQSGHNTVSWYQQALGQGPQFIFQYYREEENGRGNFPPRFSGLQFPNYSSELNVNALELDDSALYLCASSYPALAGSDTQYFGPGTRLTVL.

This clonotype was counted ten times or more. The chain has TRBV7-8 and TRBJ1-3, with D perhaps matching TRBD1 (6 bases). The CDR3 consists of 16 residues. V was pared by 5 bases and J by 3 bases, with 17 bases between. Germline V CDR1 and CDR2: SGHVS, FQNEAQ. The chain's CDR3 is CASSPAGQLLGNTIYF. The CDR3 DNA is TGTGCCAGCAGCCCCGCGGGACAACTCCTTGGAAACACCATATATTTT.

The chain recombines TRBV6-5 with TRBJ1-4; D gene unclear. This CDR3 region has 12 residues. Germline loops: CDR1 MNHEY, CDR2 SVGAGI. V shed 4 bases and J shed 8 bases, with 8 bases lying between them. CDR3 nucleotides: TGTGCCAGCAGTTCTACCGGCGAAAAACTGTTTTTT. Residues: CASSSTGEKLFF.

This clonotype was seen ten or more times. The J gene is TRBJ1-1, the V gene TRBV4-1; D is uncertain. V lost 1 base to trimming and J lost 7 bases, with 16 bases between them. Looked up from germline, CDR1 is MGHRA and CDR2 is YSYEKL. CDR3 size: 15 residues. The CDR3 here is CASSQVSRVSGEAFF. DNA of the CDR3: TGCGCCAGCAGCCAAGTATCGAGGGTTTCTGGTGAAGCTTTCTTT.

The sample holds a few counts of this clonotype. The chain carries TRBV7-9 and TRBJ2-5, with 7 nucleotides matching TRBD1. This CDR3 is built from 14 residues. The trim removed 7 bases at V and 2 bases at J, leaving 7 bases unmatched. In germline, CDR1 is SEHNR, CDR2 FQNEAQ (reference sequence). The CDR3, as DNA: TGTGCCAGCAACAAGGGGACAGCTCAAGAGACCCAGTACTTC. Protein: CASNKGTAQETQYF. The whole variable domain, filled in from reference TRBV7-9 and TRBJ2-5, reads DTGVSQNPRHKITKRGQNVTFRCDPISEHNRLYWYRQTLGQGPEFLTYFQNEAQLEKSRLLSDRFSAERPKGSFSTLEIQRTEQGDSAMYLCASNKGTAQETQYFGPGTRLLVL.

This clonotype was found a few times. The V call is TRBV25-1, the J call TRBJ2-2, with D possibly called TRBD1 or TRBD2 (5 bases each). From germline, CDR1 is MGHDK and CDR2 SYGVNS. The length of the CDR3 is 16 residues. With 8 bases removed from V and 2 bases from J, the gap between germline ends came to 18 bases. The CDR3 sequence is CASLPPGTINTGELFF. CDR3 DNA sequence: TGTGCCAGCCTACCGCCGGGGACGATTAACACCGGGGAGCTGTTTTTT.

The chain recombines TRBV28 with TRBJ2-1; 8 nucleotides agree with TRBD2. This CDR3 is 13 amino acids long. Germline V gives CDR1 MDHEN, CDR2 SYDVKM. J lost 7 bases, V lost 7 bases, and 6 bases had no gene match. As DNA, the CDR3 is TGTGCCAGCACCCCAGCGGGGGTAAATGAGCAGTTCTTC. Its translation: CASTPAGVNEQFF.

This clonotype was seen more than once but under ten times. V and J are TRBV12-3 or TRBV12-4 and TRBJ1-5; no firm D call. The length of the CDR3 is 12 residues. The V end was cut by 5 bases, the J end by 6 bases, with 8 bases between. CDR3 in DNA: TGTGCCAGCAGTCAGCCTGGTCAGCCCCAGCATTTT. Its protein product is CASSQPGQPQHF.

CDR3 residues: CASRAVDTGELFF. The CDR3 bases are TGCGCCAGCAGGGCGGTAGACACCGGGGAGCTGTTTTTT. The chain has TRBV5-1 and TRBJ2-2; no clear D. CDR3 length equals 13 residues. Germline V gene sequence: CDR1 SGHRS, CDR2 YFSETQ. V was cut by 5 bases and J by 3 bases, with 8 bases left in between.

This clonotype was observed a few times. The CDR3 loop is CASSRVFYGYTF. CDR3 nucleotides: TGTGCCAGCAGCAGGGTTTTCTATGGCTACACCTTC. The chain couples TRBV6-5 to TRBJ1-2, with D tentatively TRBD1 (5 bases). CDR3 length: 12 amino acids. Between the trimmed V and J ends, which lost 6 bases and 4 bases, there was a span of 9 bases. The germline CDR1 and CDR2 sequences are MNHEY and SVGAGI.

This clonotype was seen a handful of times. The chain joins TRBV6-5 to TRBJ2-7; 8 positions agree with TRBD2. The CDR3 is 14 amino acids. CDR1 and CDR2 from the germline V gene are MNHEY and SVGAGI. V was pared by 3 bases and J by 7 bases, with 8 bases of the junction left unmatched. In nucleotides, the CDR3 is TGTGCCAGCAGTTATACTAGCGGCGGATTGGAGCAGTACTTC. It yields the protein CASSYTSGGLEQYF.

This clonotype has at least ten counts. The rearrangement joins TRBV29-1 to TRBJ1-2; D unclear. This CDR3 is built from 9 residues. V was cut by 5 bases and J by 8 bases, with 6 bases left in between. The germline CDR1 and CDR2 sequences are SQVTM and ANQGSEA. This CDR3 is CSVTEGYTF. CDR3 in DNA: TGCAGCGTTACAGAGGGCTACACCTTC.

The chain has TRBV11-2 and TRBJ1-1; D remains ambiguous. Germline V gene lookup returns CDR1 SGHAT and CDR2 FQNNGV. Between the trimmed V and J ends, which lost 0 bases and 0 bases, there was a span of 8 bases. There are 15 residues in the CDR3. Written as DNA, the CDR3 is TGTGCCAGCAGCTTAGATCTGTCGGTGAACACTGAAGCTTTCTTT. This translates into CASSLDLSVNTEAFF.

V gene TRBV6-1 combines with J gene TRBJ2-7; 10 positions agree with TRBD2. Germline assignment: CDR1 MNHNS and CDR2 SASEGT. Germline trimming cut 7 bases from V and 4 bases from J; bases unmatched to any gene: 4. The CDR3 extends over 13 amino acids. The CDR3 loop reads CASMFSGGYEQYF. Written as DNA, the CDR3 is TGTGCCAGCATGTTTAGCGGGGGGTACGAGCAGTACTTC.

The chain links TRBV27 to TRBJ2-5; unclear D gene. V lost 10 bases to trimming and J lost 1 base, with 1 base between them. Germline-derived CDR1 and CDR2 are MNHEY and SMNVEV (reference sequence). There are 9 residues in the CDR3. This CDR3 reads CATQETQYF. The CDR3 DNA is TGTGCCACCCAAGAGACCCAGTACTTC.

This clonotype was detected a few times. This chain joins TRBV3-1 and TRBJ2-3, with 7 bases fitting TRBD2. V was clipped by 7 bases and J by 2 bases; unmatched bases: 6. This CDR3 region has 14 residues. In germline, CDR1 is LGHDT, CDR2 YNNKEL (reference sequence). In nucleotides, the CDR3 is TGTGCCAGCAAGGAGAGCGGGGCCACAGATACGCAGTATTTT. Translation gives CASKESGATDTQYF.

In this sample, this clonotype turned up many times. This chain uses TRBV28 with TRBJ2-7; no reliable D call. V gave up 2 bases and J gave up 2 bases, with 7 bases separating them. The CDR3 totals 13 residues. In germline, CDR1 is MDHEN, CDR2 SYDVKM. The DNA of the CDR3 is TGTGCCAGCAGTTTAAGCATGGCCTACGAGCAGTACTTC. It codes for CASSLSMAYEQYF.

This clonotype was counted only a few times. The chain joins TRBV7-8 to TRBJ2-1, with D uncertain. The V gene's germline CDR1 is SGHVS and CDR2 FQNEAQ. V was cut by 4 bases and J by 0 bases, with 10 bases left in between. The CDR3 loop spans 15 amino acids. The CDR3 nucleotides are TGTGCCAGCAGCTCCCCCCTGAGCTCCTACAATGAGCAGTTCTTC. Translating gives CASSSPLSSYNEQFF.

This chain joins TRBV7-9 and TRBJ2-3, with D perhaps TRBD2 (5 bases). CDR3 size: 13 residues. V gave up 8 bases and J gave up 5 bases, with 14 bases separating them. Germline V gene data show CDR1 as SEHNR and CDR2 as FQNEAQ (reference sequence). CDR3 amino acids: CASCLGRGDTQYF. The CDR3 DNA reads as TGTGCCAGCTGCCTAGGGAGAGGAGATACGCAGTATTTT.

The V gene is TRBV14, the J gene TRBJ2-1; possible D gene TRBD1, 6 bases. This CDR3 has 12 residues. Trimming took 4 bases from V and 13 from J, leaving 14 bases between them. In germline, CDR1 is SGHDN, CDR2 FVKESK. The CDR3, as DNA: TGTGCCAGCAGCCCTACCGGGACAAAACAGTTCTTC. Translating gives CASSPTGTKQFF.

This clonotype was counted once. A much larger clone lies a single base off, so this may be a read error. The rearrangement links TRBV6-6 to TRBJ1-3, with 7 bases aligning to TRBD1. Trimming took 5 bases from V and 5 from J; bases not matched to a gene: 9. CDR1 MNHNY and CDR2 SVGAGI come from the germline V gene (reference sequence). This CDR3 spans 15 amino acids. In nucleotides, the CDR3 is TGTGCCAGCAGTACAATCTACAGGGGCAGAAACACCATATATTTT. Protein sequence: CASSTIYRGRNTIYF.

The chain links TRBV6-5 to TRBJ2-3, with D unclear. CDR1 and CDR2 (germline): MNHEY, SVGAGI. Trimming cost V 6 bases and J 0 bases, with 10 bases left between them. The CDR3 loop spans 14 amino acids. CDR3 protein: CASSPIGSTDTQYF. The CDR3 DNA follows: TGTGCCAGCAGCCCTATTGGGAGCACAGATACGCAGTATTTT.

The rearrangement joins TRBV29-1 to TRBJ2-3; D remains ambiguous. Between the trimmed V and J ends, which lost 6 bases and 7 bases, there was a span of 8 bases. CDR3 size: 10 residues. Per the germline V gene, CDR1 is SQVTM and CDR2 is ANQGSEA. CDR3 DNA: TGCAGCGTAGGCGCAAATACGCAGTATTTT. It is translated as CSVGANTQYF.

The rearrangement links TRBV7-9 to TRBJ2-2, with TRBD1 matching 7 bases. This CDR3 comprises 16 residues. J lost 1 base, V lost 5 bases, and 7 bases had no gene match. From germline, CDR1 is SEHNR and CDR2 FQNEAQ (reference sequence). The CDR3 here is CASSPPDRVNTGELFF. In nucleotides, the CDR3 is TGTGCCAGCAGCCCCCCCGACAGGGTGAACACCGGGGAGCTGTTTTTT.

This clonotype has only a few counts. This sequence joins TRBV5-1 and TRBJ2-2; no clear D. The CDR3 contains 16 residues. Germline CDR1 SGHRS, CDR2 YFSETQ. With 4 bases removed from V and 1 base from J, the gap between germline ends came to 14 bases. CDR3 sequence: CASSTDGSLNTGELFF. In DNA, the CDR3 is TGCGCCAGCAGCACGGACGGATCTCTGAACACCGGGGAGCTGTTTTTT. Variable domain in full (rest from reference TRBV5-1 and TRBJ2-2): KAGVTQTPRYLIKTRGQQVTLSCSPISGHRSVSWYQQTPGQGLQFLFEYFSETQRNKGNFPGRFSGRQFSNSRSEMNVSTLELGDSALYLCASSTDGSLNTGELFFGEGSRLTVL.

This chain connects TRBV10-3 to TRBJ1-1, with 9 positions matching TRBD1. The CDR3 spans 14 residues. With 6 bases clipped from V and 0 bases from J, the junction kept 2 bases outside the gene matches. Germline V lookup: CDR1 ENHRY, CDR2 SYGVKD. In DNA form, the CDR3 reads TGTGCCATCAGGGACAGGGGTATGAACACTGAAGCTTTCTTT. Protein sequence: CAIRDRGMNTEAFF.

Of note for this clonotype: One junction end disagrees with the germline gene, perhaps due to a read error. The V call is TRBV3-1, the J call TRBJ2-3, with D hard to call. This CDR3 region has 14 residues. Germline CDR1 is LGHDT and CDR2 is YNNKEL (reference sequence). The CDR3 region has the DNA TGTGTCAGCAGCCAAGGGCTAGAGTCAGATACGCAGTATTTT. It yields the protein CVSSQGLESDTQYF.

This clonotype was detected ten times or more. The chain carries TRBV27 and TRBJ2-7; 8 bases fit TRBD1. This CDR3 is built from 13 residues. The germline CDR1 and CDR2 sequences are MNHEY and SMNVEV (reference sequence). V lost 7 bases, J lost 6 bases, and 8 bases stayed unmatched. CDR3 in amino acids: CASTGAGGSEQYF. CDR3 in DNA: TGTGCCAGCACTGGGGCAGGGGGCAGCGAGCAGTACTTC.

This clonotype was counted at least ten times. The chain combines TRBV5-1 with TRBJ2-2; possibly TRBD1 for D (5 bases). Germline lookup yields CDR1 SGHRS and CDR2 YFSETQ. This CDR3 region has 15 residues. The V and J ends lost 0 bases and 1 base respectively, with 7 bases between them. CDR3 DNA sequence: TGCGCCAGCAGCTTGGGCCAGGGGAACACCGGGGAGCTGTTTTTT. Protein sequence: CASSLGQGNTGELFF.

This clonotype came up many times. An end of the junction differs from the germline gene, which may be a read error. The chain uses TRBV2 and TRBJ2-1; 7 bases are shared with TRBD2. The CDR3 has 13 amino acids. Germline V gene lookup returns CDR1 SNHLY and CDR2 FYNNEI. CDR3 protein: CASSEWSGLLIPF. DNA for the CDR3: TGTGCCAGCAGTGAATGGTCGGGACTACTAATCCCCTTC.

Points on this clonotype: Compared with germline, one end of the junction differs, possibly owing to a read error. The CDR3 nucleotides are TGTGCCAGTAGTTTAGAGCAGGGGTACAGCTCCTACAATGAGCAGTTCTTC. Translating it yields CASSLEQGYSSYNEQFF. This chain joins TRBV12-3 or TRBV12-4 and TRBJ2-1, with D possibly matching TRBD1 (6 bases). The CDR3 is made up of 17 amino acids.